The 18 T cell receptor beta chains below all came from one sample that was sequenced in a study of a mutant IDH1 vaccine in newly diagnosed glioma. TCRdb's table, derived via immunoSEQ multiplex PCR, lists solely in-frame clones and lacks some. The data contain 110,000 or so clones, roughly nine tenths of them singletons. Regarding time point: week 11, during vaccination. One vaccine dose held 300 ug of mutant IDH1 20-mer peptide and came with topical imiquimod. These receptors have no identified antigens. Sequences were derived from PBMCs, sampled from a glioma patient whose treatment included an IDH1 peptide vaccine. All receptors derive from a woman aged 45-59 years with glioma.

This chain connects TRBV15 to TRBJ2-1; D not resolved. The length of the CDR3 is 13 residues. Germline CDR1 reads LNHNV; CDR2 reads YYDKDF (reference sequence). Between the trimmed V and J ends, which lost 0 bases and 8 bases, there was a span of 8 bases. Here the CDR3 DNA reads TGTGCCACCAGCAGAGATCGGTTGGATGAGCAGTTCTTC. Its protein product is CATSRDRLDEQFF.

This chain joins TRBV6-4 and TRBJ2-5; D is unresolved. V was cut by 0 bases and J by 6 bases, with 8 bases left in between. CDR1 is MRHNA and CDR2 is SNTAGT in the germline V gene. CDR3 length equals 13 residues. DNA of the CDR3: TGTGCCAGCAGTGACTCGCACATAAAGACCCAGTACTTC. Protein product: CASSDSHIKTQYF.

This chain uses TRBV27 with TRBJ2-1; 7 bases line up with TRBD1. The V gene end was trimmed by 5 bases and the J gene end by 3 bases; junction bases not matched to a gene: 7. The CDR3 runs 15 residues. Looked up from germline, CDR1 is MNHEY and CDR2 is SMNVEV (reference sequence). In DNA, the CDR3 is TGTGCCAGCAGTCTCACAGGGGCCAACTACAATGAGCAGTTCTTC. Its translation: CASSLTGANYNEQFF.

Details on this clone: Distinct nucleotide sequences in the sample also encode this CDR3. This chain connects TRBV29-1 to TRBJ1-1, with no clear D. V lost 7 bases and J 0 bases, leaving 9 bases between the germline ends. Germline V CDR1 and CDR2: SQVTM, ANQGSEA. The CDR3 is 12 amino acids. For the CDR3, the DNA is TGCAGCGGAGGAAGATTGAACACTGAAGCTTTCTTT. It translates to CSGGRLNTEAFF. The variable domain in full, completed from reference TRBV29-1 and TRBJ1-1, reads SAVISQKPSRDICQRGTSLTIQCQVDSQVTMMFWYRQQPGQSLTLIATANQGSEATYESGFVIDKFPISRPNLTFSTLTVSNMSPEDSSIYLCSGGRLNTEAFFGQGTRLTVV.

V gene TRBV5-1 combines with J gene TRBJ1-1; possible D gene TRBD1, 6 bases. V was cut by 4 bases and J by 9 bases, with 13 bases left in between. The CDR3 has 12 residues. Germline loops: CDR1 SGHRS, CDR2 YFSETQ. In DNA form, the CDR3 reads TGCGCCAGCAGCCTCGACAGGAATAAAGCTTTCTTT. Its protein is CASSLDRNKAFF.

This clone showed up just a few times. This chain links TRBV28 with TRBJ2-5, with a weak D call TRBD1 (6 bases). CDR1 is MDHEN and CDR2 is SYDVKM in the germline V gene. CDR3 length: 14 residues. V lost 2 bases and J 0 bases, leaving 7 bases between the germline ends. Written as DNA, the CDR3 is TGTGCCAGCAGTTTAGGGGACAACCAAGAGACCCAGTACTTC. Its protein is CASSLGDNQETQYF.

CDR3 loop: CASSLARARSGTQYF. The CDR3 nucleotides read TGTGCCAGCAGCTTAGCCAGGGCGCGTTCCGGGACCCAGTACTTC. J is TRBJ2-5 and V is TRBV7-9; D perhaps matches TRBD1 (5 bases). V was pared by 0 bases and J by 7 bases, with 15 bases between. Germline CDR1 reads SEHNR; CDR2 reads FQNEAQ (reference sequence). There are 15 residues in the CDR3.

This rearrangement joins TRBV19 to TRBJ2-1; the D gene is possibly TRBD2 (5 bases). The CDR3 loop spans 17 amino acids. Trimming pared 0 bases from V and 3 bases from J, leaving 15 bases between. Germline V gene lookup returns CDR1 LNHDA and CDR2 SQIVND (reference sequence). CDR3 DNA sequence: TGTGCCAGTAGTATAGATCTCAGCGGCAACGGCTACAATGAGCAGTTCTTC. It specifies CASSIDLSGNGYNEQFF. Drawing the rest from reference TRBV19 and TRBJ2-1, the complete variable domain is DGGITQSPKYLFRKEGQNVTLSCEQNLNHDAMYWYRQDPGQGLRLIYYSQIVNDFQKGDIAEGYSVSREKKESFPLTVTSAQKNPTAFYLCASSIDLSGNGYNEQFFGPGTRLTVL.

The CDR3 nucleotides are TGTGCCAGCAGAACCGATCTTGGTGGGGATACGCAGTATTTT. Its protein product is CASRTDLGGDTQYF. The chain links TRBV6-6 to TRBJ2-3, with D unresolved. Germline V CDR1 and CDR2: MNHNY, SVGAGI (reference sequence). The CDR3 sequence is 14 residues long. V lost 6 bases and J 6 bases, leaving 16 bases between the germline ends.

V gene TRBV5-1 combines with J gene TRBJ2-5; 12 nucleotides agree with TRBD1. Germline CDR1 and CDR2: SGHRS and YFSETQ. The CDR3 runs 14 residues. V was clipped by 4 bases and J by 5 bases; unmatched bases: 3. CDR3 loop: CASSGTGGDETQYF. CDR3 DNA sequence: TGCGCCAGCAGCGGGACAGGGGGCGATGAGACCCAGTACTTC.

This chain connects TRBV6-5 to TRBJ1-2; D not certain. V lost 6 bases and J lost 8, with 19 bases in between. CDR1 and CDR2 from the germline V gene are MNHEY and SVGAGI. CDR3 length: 14 residues. This CDR3 reads CASSRNMGPRGYTF. Here the CDR3 DNA reads TGTGCCAGCAGCCGTAATATGGGCCCTCGGGGCTACACCTTC.

The chain couples TRBV2 to TRBJ1-2; D is perhaps TRBD1 (5 bases). The CDR3 totals 14 residues. Germline V gene sequence: CDR1 SNHLY, CDR2 FYNNEI. Trimming shortened V by 6 bases and J by 8 bases, and 19 bases separated the two germline ends. CDR3 DNA: TGTGCCAGCAGAACGGCGGGGGAGAGGCAAGGCTACACCTTC. Encoded protein: CASRTAGERQGYTF. The full variable domain, with the rest looked up from reference TRBV2 and TRBJ1-2, is EPEVTQTPSHQVTQMGQEVILRCVPISNHLYFYWYRQILGQKVEFLVSFYNNEISEKSEIFDDQFSVERPDGSNFTLKIRSTKLEDSAMYFCASRTAGERQGYTFGSGTRLTVV.

The rearrangement joins TRBV15 to TRBJ2-1; a weak D match, TRBD1 (6 bases). The CDR3 is 12 amino acids. Germline V lookup: CDR1 LNHNV, CDR2 YYDKDF (reference sequence). V was pared by 5 bases and J by 11 bases, with 13 bases between. The CDR3 region has the DNA TGTGCCACCAGCCCCCAGGGGAATAAGCAGTTCTTC. Translation: CATSPQGNKQFF.

V gene TRBV18 combines with J gene TRBJ2-5; either TRBD1 or TRBD2 may supply D (5 bases each). CDR3 length: 12 residues. Germline V gene sequence: CDR1 KGHSH, CDR2 LQKENI. V gave up 3 bases and J gave up 7 bases, with 9 bases separating them. CDR3 sequence (DNA): TGTGCCAGCTCACCCTCTGGGGGGACCCAGTACTTC. Its translation: CASSPSGGTQYF.

The chain links TRBV11-3 to TRBJ2-1, with TRBD1 identical over 8 bases. This CDR3 region has 16 residues. The V and J ends lost 5 bases and 7 bases, in that order; junction bases with no gene match: 13. Germline assignment: CDR1 SGHNT and CDR2 YENEEA. DNA of the CDR3: TGTGCCAGCAGCCCCCACCAGGGGGCCTTATGGAATGAGCAGTTCTTC. Amino acid sequence: CASSPHQGALWNEQFF.

V and J are TRBV9 and TRBJ2-1; 10 nucleotides match TRBD2. Per germline, CDR1 SGDLS and CDR2 YYNGEE. This CDR3 is 16 amino acids long. The trim removed 3 bases at V and 6 bases at J, leaving 9 bases unmatched. The CDR3 loop reads CASSARGASGSNEQFF. For the CDR3, the DNA is TGTGCCAGCAGCGCTCGGGGGGCTAGCGGGAGCAATGAGCAGTTCTTC. Full variable domain (missing parts from reference TRBV9 and TRBJ2-1): DSGVTQTPKHLITATGQRVTLRCSPRSGDLSVYWYQQSLDQGLQFLIQYYNGEERAKGNILERFSAQQFPDLHSELNLSSLELGDSALYFCASSARGASGSNEQFFGPGTRLTVL.

The chain recombines TRBV6-5 with TRBJ1-1; 10 nucleotides line up with TRBD1. The germline CDR1 and CDR2 sequences are MNHEY and SVGAGI. V lost 2 bases and J lost 5; bases outside the gene matches: 2. This CDR3 has 14 residues. The CDR3 bases are TGTGCCAGCAGTTACCGGACAGGGGGGACTGAAGCTTTCTTT. Its translation is CASSYRTGGTEAFF.

A single count supports this clone. V gene TRBV27 combines with J gene TRBJ2-5; 7 bases are shared with TRBD1. The DNA matches TRBJ2-7 better at its end, which makes the J call doubtful. CDR3 length equals 14 residues. Germline V CDR1 and CDR2: MNHEY, SMNVEV (reference sequence). The CDR3 sequence is CASSLSRGTYEQYF. CDR3 in DNA: TGTGCCAGCAGTTTATCCAGGGGGACCTACGAGCAGTACTTC.